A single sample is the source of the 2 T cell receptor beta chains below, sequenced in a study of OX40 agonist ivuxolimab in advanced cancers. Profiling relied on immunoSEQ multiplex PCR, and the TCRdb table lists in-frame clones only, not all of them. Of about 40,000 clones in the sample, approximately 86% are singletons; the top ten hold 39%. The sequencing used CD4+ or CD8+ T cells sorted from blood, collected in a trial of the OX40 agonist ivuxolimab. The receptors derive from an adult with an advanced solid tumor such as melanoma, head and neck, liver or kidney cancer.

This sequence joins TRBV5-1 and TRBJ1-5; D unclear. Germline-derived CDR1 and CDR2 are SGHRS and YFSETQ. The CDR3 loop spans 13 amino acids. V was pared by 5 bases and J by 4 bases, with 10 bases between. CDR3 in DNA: TGCGCCAGCAGAATTGACCCTAATCAGCCCCAGCATTTT. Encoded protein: CASRIDPNQPQHF.

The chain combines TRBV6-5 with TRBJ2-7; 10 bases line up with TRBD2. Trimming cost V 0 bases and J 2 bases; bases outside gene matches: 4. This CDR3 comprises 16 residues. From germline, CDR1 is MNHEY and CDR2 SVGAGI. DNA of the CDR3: TGTGCCAGCAGTTACTCCGGACTAGCGGAAGCCTACGAGCAGTACTTC. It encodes CASSYSGLAEAYEQYF.